This T cell receptor beta chain derives from a study of blood T cell repertoires in COVID-19. Germline loops: CDR1 KGHSH, CDR2 LQKENI. V was clipped by 2 bases and J by 1 base, with 11 bases between them. The CDR3 consists of 15 residues. The assay was immunoSEQ multiplex PCR, and TCRdb's table has in-frame clones only and misses some. Altogether about 400,000 clones are present, under 90% being singletons, with the ten largest covering 1.5% to 2%. This receptor was obtained from a woman under 40 who had recovered from COVID-19. The sequenced sample consisted of PBMCs or T cells enriched from blood (not recorded which). The V gene is TRBV18, the J gene TRBJ1-1, with a weak D call TRBD1 (5 bases). The DNA of the CDR3 is TGTGCCAGCTCACCATTCTCACAGGCGAACACTGAAGCTTTCTTT. It is translated as CASSPFSQANTEAFF. Full variable domain (outside the CDR3, taken from reference TRBV18 and TRBJ1-1): NAGVMQNPRHLVRRRGQEARLRCSPMKGHSHVYWYRQLPEEGLKFMVYLQKENIIDESGMPKERFSAEFPKEGPSILRIQQVVRGDSAAYFCASSPFSQANTEAFFGQGTRLTVV.